These 26 T cell receptor beta chains came from one sample sequenced in a study of T cells in Graves' hyperthyroidism and ophthalmopathy. TCR beta CDR3 regions were amplified from RNA transcripts. The TCR CDR3 was amplified in a first-round RT-PCR using the HTBI primer set. TCRdb itself ran the multiplex PCR reads through MiXCR, one entry per CDR3 protein. The table shows 300,000 to 400,000 distinct CDR3 sequences, with approximately 18% occurring only once. The sample comprised blood. These receptors originate from a man aged 18-30 years with Graves' ophthalmopathy.

The CDR3 DNA reads as TGTGCCAGCGGTCCCCGGGATCAGAGAGATGAGCAGTTCTTC. It is translated as CASGPRDQRDEQFF. The rearrangement uses TRBV27 and TRBJ2-1; D is possibly TRBD2 (5 bases). The CDR3 spans 14 residues. The V end lost 8 bases, the J end lost 8 bases, and 19 bases lay between the germline ends. Germline-derived CDR1 and CDR2 are MNHEY and SMNVEV (reference sequence).

The gene calls are TRBV6-1 and TRBJ2-7; TRBD1 aligns across 10 bases. CDR1 is MNHNS and CDR2 is SASEGT in the germline V gene. V gave up 6 bases and J gave up 0 bases; unmatched junction bases: 5. The CDR3 has 15 residues. CDR3 sequence reads: CASRRQGANSYEQYF. The DNA for the CDR3 is TGTGCCAGCAGGCGACAGGGGGCAAACTCCTACGAGCAGTACTTC.

The genes are TRBV6-1 and TRBJ1-4; D is uncertain. CDR1 and CDR2 (germline): MNHNS, SASEGT. CDR3 length: 17 residues. V gave up 6 bases and J gave up 1 base, with 18 bases separating them. Here the CDR3 DNA reads TGTGCCAGCAGCCTCACCGGGGTCTCTCGAACTAATGAAAAACTGTTTTTT. Amino acids: CASSLTGVSRTNEKLFF.

V usage is TRBV6-2 or TRBV6-3 and J usage is TRBJ1-4; 8 bases fit TRBD1. The trim removed 6 bases at V and 10 bases at J, leaving 7 bases unmatched. The CDR3 has 13 amino acids. CDR1 and CDR2 from the germline V gene are MNHEY and SVGEGT. The CDR3 nucleotides are TGTGCCAGCAGCGGAGACAGGGGCGGAAAACTGTTTTTT. Its translation is CASSGDRGGKLFF.

The rearrangement uses TRBV7-2 and TRBJ1-2, with D perhaps TRBD1 (6 bases). CDR3 length: 14 residues. Germline V CDR1 and CDR2: SGHTA, FQGNSA. V dropped 5 bases and J dropped 4 bases, with 14 bases sitting between them. CDR3 sequence: CASSQRGGGYGYTF. CDR3 nucleotide sequence: TGTGCCAGCAGCCAAAGGGGGGGGGGCTATGGCTACACCTTC.

The sample holds many counts of this clonotype. CDR3 sequence reads: CASTKTSGGESSYEQYF. The CDR3 region has the DNA TGCGCCAGCACTAAGACTAGCGGGGGGGAAAGCTCCTACGAGCAGTACTTC. The chain recombines TRBV5-1 with TRBJ2-7; 14 bases are a match to TRBD2. The trim removed 6 bases at V and 0 bases at J, leaving 8 bases unmatched. The germline V gene has CDR1 SGHRS and CDR2 YFSETQ. The length of the CDR3 is 17 residues.

This clonotype was recorded at least ten times. This sequence joins TRBV5-1 and TRBJ1-1, with 8 bases identical to TRBD1. Germline V gene data show CDR1 as SGHRS and CDR2 as YFSETQ. The length of the CDR3 is 15 residues. Trimming at V came to 4 bases and at J to 7 bases, leaving 12 bases not matched to a gene. The DNA of the CDR3 is TGCGCCAGCAGCCTACGACAGGGGAGTGTAGATGAAGCTTTCTTT. Protein: CASSLRQGSVDEAFF.

This clonotype was detected ten times or more. The rearrangement links TRBV18 to TRBJ2-7, with D uncertain. The CDR3 has 14 residues. Trimming left V 5 bases short and J 4 bases short, with 15 bases between. Germline V CDR1 and CDR2: KGHSH, LQKENI. CDR3 in DNA: TGTGCCAGCTCATACCTAGACCAGAGTTACGAGCAGTACTTC. Translating it yields CASSYLDQSYEQYF.

This rearrangement joins TRBV19 to TRBJ2-7; unclear D gene. This CDR3 contains 15 residues. The ends were cut back, 6 bases at V and 1 base at J, with 16 bases in the middle. CDR1 LNHDA and CDR2 SQIVND come from the germline V gene (reference sequence). The CDR3 protein is CASRSQSEGSYEQYF. The CDR3 nucleotides read TGTGCCAGTAGGAGCCAGTCGGAAGGGTCCTACGAGCAGTACTTC.

This clonotype was recorded at least ten times. The V gene is TRBV4-1, the J gene TRBJ1-2; D is uncertain. CDR3 length equals 13 residues. In germline, CDR1 is MGHRA, CDR2 YSYEKL. Trimming removed 1 base from V and 10 bases from J, with 13 bases in between. CDR3 nucleotide sequence: TGCGCCAGCAGCCAAGTATCCCAAAGCGACTACACCTTC. Translated: CASSQVSQSDYTF.

This chain joins TRBV7-9 and TRBJ2-3; TRBD2 agrees at 8 bases. This CDR3 spans 16 amino acids. Germline V lookup: CDR1 SEHNR, CDR2 FQNEAQ (reference sequence). With 2 bases clipped from V and 2 bases from J, the junction kept 6 bases outside the gene matches. CDR3 region: CASSLTTGGYTDTQYF. The DNA for the CDR3 is TGTGCCAGCAGCTTAACCACGGGGGGGTACACAGATACGCAGTATTTT. The complete variable domain, with remaining parts taken from reference TRBV7-9 and TRBJ2-3, reads DTGVSQNPRHKITKRGQNVTFRCDPISEHNRLYWYRQTLGQGPEFLTYFQNEAQLEKSRLLSDRFSAERPKGSFSTLEIQRTEQGDSAMYLCASSLTTGGYTDTQYFGPGTRLTVL.

Only a few counts were recorded for this clonotype. The rearrangement links TRBV18 to TRBJ2-7, with D perhaps assigned TRBD1 or TRBD2 (5 bases each). Deletions cut 4 bases from V and 2 bases from J, with 12 bases between. Germline-derived CDR1 and CDR2 are KGHSH and LQKENI. This CDR3 comprises 14 residues. CDR3 protein: CASSRDGFTYEQYF. CDR3 bases: TGTGCCAGCTCACGGGACGGATTCACCTACGAGCAGTACTTC.

This clonotype was seen many times. The CDR3 coding sequence is TGTGCCAGCAGCCAAGTGGTGGGCCAGGGGGGCACTGAAGCTTTCTTT. Translating gives CASSQVVGQGGTEAFF. This chain links TRBV4-2 with TRBJ1-1; 7 positions match TRBD1. The CDR3 runs to 16 residues. From germline, CDR1 is LGHNA and CDR2 YNFKEQ. The V segment lost 1 base and the J segment 4 bases; nucleotides outside the gene matches: 9.

The V call is TRBV14, the J call TRBJ2-7; D may match TRBD1 or TRBD2 (5 bases each). Trimming left V 4 bases short and J 2 bases short, with 12 bases between. The CDR3 length is 14 residues. Germline lookup yields CDR1 SGHDN and CDR2 FVKESK. As DNA, the CDR3 is TGTGCCAGCAGCCTCCGGGACGGAACCTACGAGCAGTACTTC. Protein product: CASSLRDGTYEQYF. Using reference TRBV14 and TRBJ2-7 for the parts outside the CDR3, the full variable domain is EAGVTQFPSHSVIEKGQTVTLRCDPISGHDNLYWYRRVMGKEIKFLLHFVKESKQDESGMPNNRFLAERTGGTYSTLKVQPAELEDSGVYFCASSLRDGTYEQYFGPGTRLTVT.

This clonotype has ten or more counts. This chain joins TRBV5-1 and TRBJ1-5; a weak D match, TRBD1 (6 bases). Germline CDR1 and CDR2: SGHRS and YFSETQ. The CDR3 is made up of 15 amino acids. V gave up 0 bases and J gave up 2 bases, with 9 bases separating them. For the CDR3, the DNA is TGCGCCAGCAGCTTGGATCCAGGGGGCAATCAGCCCCAGCATTTT. Its translation is CASSLDPGGNQPQHF.

This sequence joins TRBV25-1 and TRBJ1-2; a weak D match, TRBD1 (5 bases). Germline V gives CDR1 MGHDK, CDR2 SYGVNS. V was cut by 1 base and J by 7 bases, with 16 bases left in between. This CDR3 has 15 amino acids. CDR3 nucleotide sequence: TGTGCCAGCAGTGAATCCGTCGGGACGAGGAGTGGCTACACCTTC. Translation: CASSESVGTRSGYTF.

This chain joins TRBV6-5 and TRBJ1-2; no firm D call. Germline V lookup: CDR1 MNHEY, CDR2 SVGAGI. The CDR3 runs 17 residues. V lost 4 bases, J lost 6 bases, and 24 bases lay in between. The CDR3 DNA follows: TGTGCCAGCAGTTCCTACGAAGGAGGGCGGCACGACCATGGCTACACCTTC. Amino acid sequence: CASSSYEGGRHDHGYTF.

This clonotype was detected many times. The rearrangement uses TRBV7-8 and TRBJ1-1; D uncertain. The CDR3 consists of 18 residues. Germline CDR1 and CDR2: SGHVS and FQNEAQ. V lost 5 bases to trimming and J lost 2 bases, with 24 bases between them. This chain's CDR3 is CASSARLREPETNTEAFF. The CDR3 nucleotides read TGTGCCAGCAGCGCCCGACTTCGAGAGCCAGAGACTAACACTGAAGCTTTCTTT.

This clonotype has more than one count but fewer than ten. The gene calls are TRBV7-9 and TRBJ2-3; possible D gene TRBD1, 6 bases. CDR1 is SEHNR and CDR2 is FQNEAQ in the germline V gene (reference sequence). Trimming removed 1 base from V and 2 bases from J, with 10 bases in between. This CDR3 region has 15 residues. This CDR3 is CASSLGQGNTDTQYF. Written as DNA, the CDR3 is TGTGCCAGCAGCTTAGGGCAGGGGAACACAGATACGCAGTATTTT. The variable domain in full, completed from reference TRBV7-9 and TRBJ2-3, reads DTGVSQNPRHKITKRGQNVTFRCDPISEHNRLYWYRQTLGQGPEFLTYFQNEAQLEKSRLLSDRFSAERPKGSFSTLEIQRTEQGDSAMYLCASSLGQGNTDTQYFGPGTRLTVL.

This sequence joins TRBV9 and TRBJ1-2; a possible D gene is TRBD1 (5 bases). In germline, CDR1 is SGDLS, CDR2 YYNGEE. The CDR3 runs 12 residues. Trimming removed 3 bases at V and 5 bases at J, with 8 bases between. The CDR3 bases are TGTGCCAGCAGCGCAGAGGGGTATGGCTACACCTTC. Residues: CASSAEGYGYTF. The full variable domain, with the rest looked up from reference TRBV9 and TRBJ1-2, is DSGVTQTPKHLITATGQRVTLRCSPRSGDLSVYWYQQSLDQGLQFLIQYYNGEERAKGNILERFSAQQFPDLHSELNLSSLELGDSALYFCASSAEGYGYTFGSGTRLTVV.

The chain recombines TRBV5-4 with TRBJ1-2, with D perhaps TRBD1 (5 bases). CDR3 length equals 11 residues. Germline V gives CDR1 SGHNT, CDR2 YYREEE (reference sequence). Trimming shortened V by 4 bases and J by 10 bases, and 11 bases separated the two germline ends. The CDR3 spells CASSLWGAYTF. As DNA, the CDR3 is TGTGCCAGCAGCCTCTGGGGCGCCTACACCTTC.

This clonotype was seen many times. CDR3 residues: CASIPQPLGTEAFF. The CDR3, as DNA: TGTGCCAGCATCCCCCAACCCCTCGGCACTGAAGCTTTCTTT. V usage is TRBV2 and J usage is TRBJ1-1; D call uncertain. Trimming took off 7 bases at V and 4 bases at J, with 16 bases between the two ends. Germline V gene lookup returns CDR1 SNHLY and CDR2 FYNNEI. The length of the CDR3 is 14 residues.

The chain has TRBV28 and TRBJ2-3; possible D gene TRBD2, 5 bases. The CDR3 runs to 15 residues. Germline lookup yields CDR1 MDHEN and CDR2 SYDVKM. V was trimmed by 6 bases and J by 0 bases, leaving 13 bases between them. For the CDR3, the DNA is TGTGCCAGCAGCGTGGTAGGGAGTAGCACAGATACGCAGTATTTT. Translated, it gives CASSVVGSSTDTQYF.

This clonotype has a count of ten or more. The V gene is TRBV6-1, the J gene TRBJ2-2, with 13 bases fitting TRBD2. Germline V gives CDR1 MNHNS, CDR2 SASEGT. The CDR3 runs to 16 residues. V trimming: 5 bases; J trimming: 7 bases; junction bases outside the gene matches: 7. CDR3 nucleotide sequence: TGTGCCAGCAGTTCCACTAGCGGGGGGGCTAGCGGGGAGCTGTTTTTT. Its protein is CASSSTSGGASGELFF.

This clonotype was recorded at least ten times. The CDR3 loop reads CASSLGTQGAFF. The CDR3, as DNA: TGTGCCAGCAGTTTGGGGACCCAAGGAGCTTTCTTT. V usage is TRBV12-3 or TRBV12-4 and J usage is TRBJ1-1; a possible D gene is TRBD1 (5 bases). Trimming pared 3 bases from V and 10 bases from J, leaving 12 bases between. The CDR3 runs to 12 residues.

This clonotype came up many times. This chain joins TRBV18 and TRBJ1-1; possibly TRBD1 for D (5 bases). The V and J ends lost 3 bases and 9 bases respectively, with 14 bases between them. This CDR3 is built from 13 residues. Germline values: CDR1 KGHSH, CDR2 LQKENI. CDR3 sequence (DNA): TGTGCCAGCTCACCGAGCCCGCGACAGAAAGCTTTCTTT. Amino acids: CASSPSPRQKAFF.